The sequence of this TCR beta chain was determined in a study of monozygotic twins with cystic fibrosis. The overall study: Library input was 2.5 to 3 micrograms of fragmented DNA, with approximately 16 PCR cycles. Study conclusions and caveats: J usage was most co-twin-similar in 8 of 16 pairs, V in 13. Monozygotic CF twins shared more identical nucleotide clonotypes than unrelated patients. The repertoire was suggested to be naive-dominated, clonality median around 0.0093.

In the case of this clone: Its specificity is unknown.

V was clipped by 4 bases and J by 4 bases, with 17 bases between them. The CDR3 sequence is 15 residues long. Germline V CDR1 and CDR2: SGHRS, YFSETQ. Clones were sequenced by immunoSEQ multiplex PCR, and TCRdb holds only the in-frame ones, with some missing. The repertoire holds about 36,000 clones, over 75% seen once, with roughly 1.7% in the top ten. This sequence was found in a girl under 10 years old with cystic fibrosis. This chain joins TRBV5-1 and TRBJ1-1; maybe TRBD1 (6 bases). The sample was blood. CDR3 in amino acids: CASSVDSLTITEAFF. The CDR3 DNA is TGCGCCAGCAGCGTGGACAGCCTAACGATCACTGAAGCTTTCTTT. The full variable domain, in which reference TRBV5-1 and TRBJ1-1 provide the parts outside the CDR3, is KAGVTQTPRYLIKTRGQQVTLSCSPISGHRSVSWYQQTPGQGLQFLFEYFSETQRNKGNFPGRFSGRQFSNSRSEMNVSTLELGDSALYLCASSVDSLTITEAFFGQGTRLTVV.